This T cell receptor beta chain was observed in a study of monozygotic twins with cystic fibrosis. Across the whole study: With about 15 PCR cycles, barcoded libraries came from around 3 micrograms of fragmented DNA.

The CDR3 extends over 14 amino acids. The germline V and J ends were trimmed by 1 base and 1 base, with 5 bases remaining between them. Germline CDR1 reads SGHVS; CDR2 reads FNYEAQ. Regarding this clone: The target antigen is unknown.

The table came from immunoSEQ multiplex PCR; TCRdb's copy has only in-frame clones and leaves some out. The table lists about 39,000 clones, just over 90% of them singletons. Study findings and constraints: No link emerged between shared CDR3 counts and age, concordance or severity. In 13 of 16 pairs, V gene usage was closest to the co-twin's. Median Simpson clonality of roughly 0.0093 suggested naive T cells predominated.

The chain links TRBV7-6 to TRBJ1-5; maybe TRBD1 (5 bases). The clonotype comes from a boy aged 2 to 10 with cystic fibrosis. Sequences were obtained from blood. The chain's CDR3 is CASSLGDSNQPQHF. CDR3 DNA: TGTGCCAGCAGCTTAGGGGACAGCAATCAGCCCCAGCATTTT.